This T cell receptor (beta chain) was obtained from a study of T cell repertoires in cytomegalovirus infection. Points from the study as a whole: The ex vivo response showed dominance by HLA-C-restricted CMV-specific TCR beta clonotypes.

This CDR3 spans 14 amino acids. Germline CDR1 and CDR2: MNHEY and SMNVEV (reference sequence). With 8 bases clipped from V and 7 bases from J, the junction kept 10 bases outside the gene matches. Only a few counts were recorded for this clonotype. As yet, its antigen is unknown. Using its own MiXCR run on the reads, TCRdb lists one record per CDR3 protein. This table holds roughly 860,000 distinct CDR3 sequences, 30% to 35% found once. Sequencing used cultured CD8+ T cells from PBMCs, obtained from culture after CMV antigen stimulation. This clonotype originated in a human donor in good health (CMV status not recorded). Some clones in this sample may be carry-over from other donors' samples. This chain links TRBV27 with TRBJ2-7; 11 bases are a match to TRBD2. The CDR3 here is CASLAGGPSAEQYF. In DNA form, the CDR3 reads TGTGCCAGCCTAGCGGGGGGTCCCTCGGCGGAGCAGTACTTC.